Following are 5 T cell receptor beta chains from one sample sequenced in a study of blood T cell repertoires in COVID-19. Sequenced by immunoSEQ multiplex PCR; TCRdb stores in-frame clones only, minus some. The sample yields roughly 100,000 clones, approximately 89% seen once. The sample comprised peripheral blood. These receptors originate from a woman aged 80 or over in a cohort sampled during active COVID-19.

In nucleotides, the CDR3 is TGTGCCATTCGAGGGGGGGACCTTCAGCCCCAGCATTTT. Translated, it gives CAIRGGDLQPQHF. The chain combines TRBV6-5 with TRBJ1-5; maybe TRBD1 (6 bases). This CDR3 has 13 amino acids. Between the trimmed V and J ends, which lost 10 bases and 6 bases, there was a span of 16 bases. CDR1 is MNHEY, CDR2 SVGAGI, per germline.

The genes are TRBV21-1 and TRBJ2-7; the table's TRBD1 call for D was not verified on the DNA. TRBV21-1 is shown as a pseudogene. The CDR3 runs 14 residues. The CDR3 bases are TGTGCCAGCAGCAGCGACAGGGGAGCCTACGAGCAGTACTTC. This sequence encodes CASSSDRGAYEQYF.

V gene TRBV9 combines with J gene TRBJ2-1; D gene uncertain. The length of the CDR3 is 13 residues. Trimming pared 1 base from V and 5 bases from J, leaving 7 bases between. CDR1 and CDR2 (germline): SGDLS, YYNGEE. The CDR3 bases are TGTGCCAGCAGCGTATCGGCGGACAATGAGCAGTTCTTC. This encodes CASSVSADNEQFF. Based on the CDR3 plus reference TRBV9 and TRBJ2-1, the full variable domain is DSGVTQTPKHLITATGQRVTLRCSPRSGDLSVYWYQQSLDQGLQFLIQYYNGEERAKGNILERFSAQQFPDLHSELNLSSLELGDSALYFCASSVSADNEQFFGPGTRLTVL.

CDR3 sequence (DNA): TGCGCCAGCAGCGCCCCGGGGGTCGGGGAGACCCAGTACTTC. This sequence encodes CASSAPGVGETQYF. V is TRBV5-1 and J is TRBJ2-5; tentatively, D is TRBD2 (6 bases). The germline gives CDR1 SGHRS, CDR2 YFSETQ. V lost 4 bases to trimming and J lost 5 bases, with 15 bases between them. CDR3 size: 14 residues.

The gene calls are TRBV3-1 (or the pseudogene TRBV3-2) and TRBJ2-1, with 8 bases fitting TRBD2. Germline CDR1 LGHDT, CDR2 YNNKEL (reference sequence). Germline trimming cut 8 bases from V and 1 base from J; bases unmatched to any gene: 4. The length of the CDR3 is 14 residues. CDR3 amino acids: CASRSGSSYNEQFF. The CDR3 DNA follows: TGTGCCAGCCGCAGCGGGAGTTCCTACAATGAGCAGTTCTTC.